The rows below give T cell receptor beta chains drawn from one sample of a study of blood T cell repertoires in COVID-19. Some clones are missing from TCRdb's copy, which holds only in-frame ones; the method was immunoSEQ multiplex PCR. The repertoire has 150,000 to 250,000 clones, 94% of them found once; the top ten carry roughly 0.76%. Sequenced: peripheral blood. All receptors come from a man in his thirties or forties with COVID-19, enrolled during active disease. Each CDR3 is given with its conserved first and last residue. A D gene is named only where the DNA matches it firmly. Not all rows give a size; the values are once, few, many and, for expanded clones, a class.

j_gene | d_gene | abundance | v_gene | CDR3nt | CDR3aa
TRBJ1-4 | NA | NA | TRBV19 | TGTGCCAGTAGTATTCAACTTAATGAAAAACTGTTTTTT | CASSIQLNEKLFF
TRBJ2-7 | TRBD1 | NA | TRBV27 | TGTGCCAGCAGTTCACCCGGACAGGGTGTCCACGAGCAGTACTTC | CASSSPGQGVHEQYF
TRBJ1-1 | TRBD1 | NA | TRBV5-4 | TGTGCCAGCAGCTTGGCGGGGACAGGAGGGAACACTGAAGCTTTCTTT | CASSLAGTGGNTEAFF
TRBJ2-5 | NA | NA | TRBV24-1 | TGTGCCACCAGTGATTTTAGGGGGGGAAACAGGGGGAAAGAGACCCAGTACTTC | CATSDFRGGNRGKETQYF
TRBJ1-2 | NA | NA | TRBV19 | TGTGCCAGTAGTATGCGGCCGACGCCTAACTATGGCTACACCTTC | CASSMRPTPNYGYTF
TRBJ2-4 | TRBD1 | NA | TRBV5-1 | TGCGCCAGCAGCTCCCGGGACAGGGATGGGGGCAAAAACATTCAGTACTTC | CASSSRDRDGGKNIQYF
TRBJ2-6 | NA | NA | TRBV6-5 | TGTGCCAGCAGGGTAACTTTCTCTGGGGCCAACGTCCTGACTTTC | CASRVTFSGANVLTF
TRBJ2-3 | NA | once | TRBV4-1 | TGCGCCAGCAGCCAAGATCGTCAGGGCACAGATACGCAGTATTTT | CASSQDRQGTDTQYF
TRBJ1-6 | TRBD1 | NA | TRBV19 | TGTGCCAGTAGTACCGGGACAGGGAATAATTCACCCCTCCACTTT | CASSTGTGNNSPLHF
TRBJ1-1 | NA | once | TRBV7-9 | TGTGCCAGCAGCTTAGGGCCGAGGGAGGGCACTGAAGCTTTCTTT | CASSLGPREGTEAFF
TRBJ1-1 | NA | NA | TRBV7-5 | TGTGTCAGAAGCACACGTAGGCCGCCGGGCGGGGGGAACACTGAAGCTTTCTTT | CVRSTRRPPGGGNTEAFF
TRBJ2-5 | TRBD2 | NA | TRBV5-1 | TGCGCCAGCAGCTTGGGTGGGACTAGCGGTGAAGAGACCCAGTACTTC | CASSLGGTSGEETQYF
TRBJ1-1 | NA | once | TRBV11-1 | TGTGCCAGCAGCTTCAGGTTCTCCACTGAAGCTTTCTTT | CASSFRFSTEAFF
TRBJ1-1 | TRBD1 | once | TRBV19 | TGTGCCAGTAGGAGGGACAGGGGATTCGAAGCTTTCTTT | CASRRDRGFEAFF
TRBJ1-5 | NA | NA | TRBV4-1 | TGCGCCAGCAGCCGGACAGCCATCAATCAGCCCCAGCATTTT | CASSRTAINQPQHF
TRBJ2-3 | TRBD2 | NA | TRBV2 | TGTGCCAGCAGATGGGACTACGAAGATACGCAGTATTTT | CASRWDYEDTQYF
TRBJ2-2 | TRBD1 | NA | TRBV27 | TGTGCCAGCAGTTTTACAGGGGGCGTCACCGGGGAGCTGTTTTTT | CASSFTGGVTGELFF
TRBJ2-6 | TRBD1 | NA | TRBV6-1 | TGTGCCAGCAGTGAGACAGGGAACACTGGGGCCAACGTCCTGACTTTC | CASSETGNTGANVLTF
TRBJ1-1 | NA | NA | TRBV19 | TGTGCCAGTAGATCAGCAGGTGAAGCTTTCTTT | CASRSAGEAFF
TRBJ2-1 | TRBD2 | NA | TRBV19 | TGTGCCAGTAGTAGCGGGGGGGCGGGAAATGAGCAGTTCTTC | CASSSGGAGNEQFF
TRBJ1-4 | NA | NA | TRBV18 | TGTGCCAGCTCGCCCCTGGGAGGGGGTGTAGAAAAACTGTTTTTT | CASSPLGGGVEKLFF
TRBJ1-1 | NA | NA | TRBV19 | TGTGCCAGTAGTATATTGTGGCAGGAGAACACTGAAGCTTTCTTT | CASSILWQENTEAFF
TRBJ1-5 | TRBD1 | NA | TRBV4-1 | TGCGCCAGCAGCCCCCGAGGGTCCACAGGGGGAGGAAATCAGCCCCAGCATTTT | CASSPRGSTGGGNQPQHF
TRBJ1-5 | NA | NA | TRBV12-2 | TGTGCAAGTCGCTTACCCCCGGTGCGGGATAATCAGCCCCAGCATTTT | CASRLPPVRDNQPQHF
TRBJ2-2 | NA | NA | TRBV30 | TGTGCCTGGAGTATGCGGCCTACCGGGGAGCTGTTTTTT | CAWSMRPTGELFF
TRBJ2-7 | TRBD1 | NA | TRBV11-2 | TGTGCCAGCAGCCAGGGACAGGGGCGTCTCGAGCAGTACTTC | CASSQGQGRLEQYF